The entry below describes one TCR beta chain. Germline V gene sequence: CDR1 SGHNT, CDR2 YYREEE (reference sequence). V gave up 4 bases and J gave up 0 bases, with 18 bases separating them. This CDR3 contains 17 residues. The libraries were made with immunoSEQ v3. Libraries were prepared by immunoSEQ multiplex PCR; TCRdb keeps only in-frame clonotypes and omits some of them. The sample lists 20,000 to 30,000 clones; around 70% were seen once. Time point given: pre-treatment sample, taken before nivolumab and TIL therapy. The tumor samples were excised metastases, mostly pleural nodules or supraclavicular lymph nodes. Enrollment ran from October 2017 to early 2020. The data belong to a study of TIL therapy for anti-PD-1-resistant metastatic lung cancer. About the study: Median patient age was approximately 59, ranging roughly 38-85 years.

This receptor was obtained from a person aged 25 to 80 with non-small cell lung cancer. The source material was tumor tissue, sampled at baseline. The rearrangement uses TRBV5-4 and TRBJ2-3; no clear D. CDR3 in DNA: TGTGCCAGCAGCCCAGATTCGGGCTTAGTCAGCACAGATACGCAGTATTTT. Translation gives CASSPDSGLVSTDTQYF.